What follows are 12 T cell receptor beta chains derived from one specimen sequenced in a study of blood T cell repertoires in COVID-19. TCRdb keeps only in-frame clones here, not all; method: immunoSEQ multiplex PCR. The sample lists around 94,000 clones, 70% to 90% occurring once. The sequencing input was peripheral blood. These receptors came from a man aged 40-49 years with active or convalescent COVID-19.

V is TRBV7-6 and J is TRBJ1-2; 8 nucleotides agree with TRBD1. This CDR3 has 17 residues. In germline, CDR1 is SGHVS, CDR2 FNYEAQ. The V segment lost 3 bases and the J segment 7 bases; nucleotides outside the gene matches: 16. The CDR3 sequence is CASSLGAGGVSTGGYTF. CDR3 bases: TGTGCCAGCAGCTTGGGGGCAGGGGGCGTTAGTACTGGTGGCTACACCTTC.

This chain uses TRBV3-1 (or the pseudogene TRBV3-2) with TRBJ2-5; the match to TRBD2 covers 11 bases. V lost 3 bases to trimming and J lost 2 bases; unmatched junction nucleotides: 14. Germline CDR1 LGHDT, CDR2 YNNKEL (reference sequence). There are 19 residues in the CDR3. The CDR3 reads CASSQPYATSGGRQETQYF. CDR3 nucleotides: TGTGCCAGCAGCCAGCCTTACGCTACTAGCGGGGGCCGACAAGAGACCCAGTACTTC.

The chain couples TRBV7-3 to TRBJ2-3, with 7 bases aligning to TRBD2. The V gene's germline CDR1 is SGHTA and CDR2 FQGTGA. The CDR3 runs 14 residues. J was trimmed by 2 bases and V by 5 bases; bases with no gene match: 4. The CDR3 DNA follows: TGTGCCAGCAGCGTGGGAGGGGTCACAGATACGCAGTATTTT. Translated: CASSVGGVTDTQYF.

The CDR3 here is CASSSIQDSPLHF. In DNA form, the CDR3 reads TGCGCCAGCAGTTCGATACAGGATTCACCCCTCCACTTT. This chain uses TRBV5-1 with TRBJ1-6, with D possibly matching TRBD1 (5 bases). The CDR3 totals 13 residues. The germline V and J ends were trimmed by 5 bases and 8 bases, with 11 bases remaining between them. The germline V gene has CDR1 SGHRS and CDR2 YFSETQ.

The V gene is TRBV6-5, the J gene TRBJ1-1; D remains ambiguous. Germline CDR1 reads MNHEY; CDR2 reads SVGAGI. V lost 4 bases and J lost 1, with 10 bases in between. The length of the CDR3 is 14 residues. CDR3 sequence reads: CASSLQATNTEAFF. CDR3 nucleotide sequence: TGTGCCAGCAGTTTGCAGGCCACGAACACTGAAGCTTTCTTT.

The J gene is TRBJ2-5, the V gene TRBV14; the D gene is possibly TRBD2 (6 bases). CDR1 SGHDN and CDR2 FVKESK come from the germline V gene. V was pared by 3 bases and J by 4 bases, with 15 bases between. The CDR3 contains 15 residues. CDR3 sequence: CASSHSRGSTETQYF. For the CDR3, the DNA is TGTGCCAGCAGCCATAGCCGGGGGAGCACAGAGACCCAGTACTTC.

The rearrangement uses TRBV4-1 and TRBJ2-4; 11 bases match TRBD2. V gave up 1 base and J gave up 1 base; unmatched junction bases: 3. Germline CDR1 and CDR2: MGHRA and YSYEKL. This CDR3 has 17 amino acids. CDR3 in amino acids: CASSQAPSGGAKNIQYF. For the CDR3, the DNA is TGCGCCAGCAGCCAAGCTCCTAGCGGGGGGGCCAAAAACATTCAGTACTTC.

This CDR3 is CASNSLARRDNEQFF. For the CDR3, the DNA is TGTGCCAGCAACTCACTAGCGCGCCGGGACAATGAGCAGTTCTTC. This chain joins TRBV5-5 and TRBJ2-1, with 7 bases matching TRBD2. V was clipped by 6 bases and J by 5 bases; unmatched bases: 11. Germline assignment: CDR1 SGHKS and CDR2 YYEKEE (reference sequence). CDR3 length: 15 residues.

This sequence joins TRBV19 and TRBJ2-2; TRBD2 matches 10 bases. The CDR3 is made up of 15 amino acids. After removal of 8 bases from V and 2 bases from J, the junction contained 5 bases not matched to a gene. Germline V gene lookup returns CDR1 LNHDA and CDR2 SQIVND (reference sequence). The CDR3 sequence is CASGSSGGNTGELFF. CDR3 in DNA: TGTGCCAGTGGATCTAGCGGGGGAAACACCGGGGAGCTGTTTTTT.

The chain's CDR3 is CASRGAYGYTF. CDR3 nucleotides: TGTGCCAGCAGAGGGGCCTATGGCTACACCTTC. The chain carries TRBV9 and TRBJ1-2, with D possibly being TRBD1 (5 bases). The CDR3 runs 11 residues. Deletions cut 5 bases from V and 4 bases from J, with 6 bases between. CDR1 is SGDLS, CDR2 YYNGEE, per germline.

The V and J genes are TRBV27 and TRBJ1-5; perhaps TRBD1 as D (5 bases). This CDR3 has 20 residues. Per germline, CDR1 MNHEY and CDR2 SMNVEV (reference sequence). Trimming took off 2 bases at V and 0 bases at J, with 23 bases between the two ends. In nucleotides, the CDR3 is TGTGCCAGCAGTTTAGCGGGGGGAGGTCGGAGAAGATATAGCAATCAGCCCCAGCATTTT. This encodes CASSLAGGGRRRYSNQPQHF.

The genes are TRBV10-3 and TRBJ1-4; D unresolved. There are 13 residues in the CDR3. V lost 6 bases to trimming and J lost 7 bases, with 12 bases between them. Germline CDR1 and CDR2: ENHRY and SYGVKD. The CDR3 DNA reads as TGTGCCATCAGGGGAGGTATGGGTGAAAAACTGTTTTTT. Amino acids: CAIRGGMGEKLFF.